The 27 T cell receptor beta chains reported below all come from one sample, sequenced in a study of blood T cell repertoires in COVID-19. Assay: immunoSEQ multiplex PCR; the TCRdb copy retains only in-frame clones and omits some. The data hold 250,000 or so clones, with about four fifths observed a single time. Specimen: PBMCs or T cells enriched from blood (not recorded which). These receptors originate from a woman between 40 and 55 years old who had been exposed to COVID-19.

This clone was found once. This rearrangement joins TRBV7-2 to TRBJ1-6, with 8 bases identical to TRBD1. The CDR3 sequence is 15 residues long. The germline V gene encodes CDR1 SGHTA and CDR2 FQGNSA. J lost 7 bases, V lost 5 bases, and 7 bases had no gene match. The CDR3 region is CASSPRDRWNSPLHF. DNA of the CDR3: TGTGCCAGCAGCCCGCGGGACAGGTGGAATTCACCCCTCCACTTT.

This clone was found a few times. J is TRBJ1-2 and V is TRBV28; 8 bases are a match to TRBD1. Per germline, CDR1 MDHEN and CDR2 SYDVKM. The CDR3 extends over 13 amino acids. V shed 2 bases, J shed 6 bases, and the junction held 2 bases outside the gene matches. DNA of the CDR3: TGTGCCAGCAGTTTAAACAGGGGGGATGGCTACACCTTC. Amino acids: CASSLNRGDGYTF.

The chain links TRBV24-1 to TRBJ2-3; maybe TRBD1 (6 bases). The CDR3 is made up of 13 amino acids. Germline loops: CDR1 KGHDR, CDR2 SFDVKD. V lost 3 bases to trimming and J lost 3 bases, with 6 bases between them. CDR3 sequence reads: CATSDTGTDTQYF. In nucleotides, the CDR3 is TGTGCCACCAGTGATACAGGGACAGATACGCAGTATTTT.

This sequence joins TRBV6-1 and TRBJ2-7, with TRBD1 as a possible D gene (5 bases). Germline loops: CDR1 MNHNS, CDR2 SASEGT. The CDR3 covers 16 residues. V was shortened by 2 bases and J by 4 bases, with 18 bases between the two germline ends. For the CDR3, the DNA is TGTGCCAGCAGTGAACTCGCGACAGACAACTGGTACGAGCAGTACTTC. Protein product: CASSELATDNWYEQYF.

The chain couples TRBV29-1 to TRBJ1-1; 7 bases line up with TRBD1. The CDR3 extends over 13 amino acids. Germline-derived CDR1 and CDR2 are SQVTM and ANQGSEA. The V and J ends lost 6 bases and 0 bases, in that order; junction bases with no gene match: 4. In nucleotides, the CDR3 is TGCAGCGTGGGGGGACAGCTGAACACTGAAGCTTTCTTT. Amino acids: CSVGGQLNTEAFF.

The V gene is TRBV2, the J gene TRBJ2-6; 7 nucleotides agree with TRBD1. The CDR3 covers 17 residues. V shed 6 bases, J shed 0 bases, and the junction held 8 bases outside the gene matches. Germline lookup yields CDR1 SNHLY and CDR2 FYNNEI. As DNA, the CDR3 is TGTGCCAGCAGCTCGACAGGGCTTGGCTCTGGGGCCAACGTCCTGACTTTC. It is translated as CASSSTGLGSGANVLTF.

V and J are TRBV7-8 and TRBJ2-5; 8 nucleotides agree with TRBD1. Trimming took 1 base from V and 5 from J; bases not matched to a gene: 3. This CDR3 spans 14 amino acids. Germline loops: CDR1 SGHVS, CDR2 FQNEAQ. The CDR3, as DNA: TGTGCCAGCAGCTTAGGGCAGGGGGCCGAGACCCAGTACTTC. It yields the protein CASSLGQGAETQYF.

The V gene is TRBV7-3, the J gene TRBJ2-5; TRBD1 matches 7 bases. Germline trimming cut 2 bases from V and 1 base from J; bases unmatched to any gene: 10. The CDR3 has 17 residues. The germline gives CDR1 SGHTA, CDR2 FQGTGA. CDR3 sequence (DNA): TGTGCCAGCAGCTTAGGGGTCGGCAGGGGGTCCCAAGAGACCCAGTACTTC. This gives the protein CASSLGVGRGSQETQYF.

The rearrangement uses TRBV11-2 and TRBJ2-1; 10 positions match TRBD2. Germline values: CDR1 SGHAT, CDR2 FQNNGV. This CDR3 is 17 amino acids long. V was pared by 3 bases and J by 9 bases, with 14 bases of the junction left unmatched. DNA of the CDR3: TGTGCCAGCAGCTTTTTTAGCGGGGGGCCCACCGGGGGTGAGCAGTTCTTC. Its protein product is CASSFFSGGPTGGEQFF.

The J gene is TRBJ2-2, the V gene TRBV6-2 or TRBV6-3; 8 bases are a match to TRBD2. CDR1 is MNHEY, CDR2 SVGEGT, per germline. The CDR3 runs to 15 residues. V lost 4 bases and J lost 0; bases outside the gene matches: 1. The CDR3 DNA reads as TGTGCCAGCAGTTCGGGGGGGACGAACACCGGGGAGCTGTTTTTT. Translated: CASSSGGTNTGELFF.

The V call is TRBV4-1, the J call TRBJ2-7, with 8 nucleotides matching TRBD1. Germline CDR1 MGHRA, CDR2 YSYEKL. There are 16 residues in the CDR3. Trimming cost V 1 base and J 3 bases; bases outside gene matches: 8. This CDR3 is CASSQGGTGQVYEQYF. The CDR3 DNA follows: TGCGCCAGCAGCCAAGGAGGGACAGGCCAAGTCTACGAGCAGTACTTC.

The chain uses TRBV15 and TRBJ2-5; 7 positions agree with TRBD1. There are 22 residues in the CDR3. The junction had 25 bases not matched to a gene; V was cut back by 0 bases and J by 3 bases. Per the germline V gene, CDR1 is LNHNV and CDR2 is YYDKDF (reference sequence). The CDR3 reads CATSRESGVRGFESSLKETQYF. The CDR3 DNA sequence: TGTGCCACCAGCAGAGAGAGTGGGGTCAGGGGGTTCGAATCGTCCTTGAAAGAGACCCAGTACTTC.

The chain joins TRBV4-2 to TRBJ2-7, with 10 bases that match TRBD1. The CDR3 runs 15 residues. Looked up from germline, CDR1 is LGHNA and CDR2 is YNFKEQ. Trimming at V came to 1 base and at J to 3 bases, leaving 3 bases not matched to a gene. The CDR3 nucleotides read TGTGCCAGCAGCCAAGTGGACAGGGGGGGCTACGAGCAGTACTTC. It yields the protein CASSQVDRGGYEQYF.

The chain has TRBV28 and TRBJ2-7; 10 bases are shared with TRBD1. Losses at the gene ends were 8 bases for V and 6 bases for J; bases not matched to a gene: 10. Germline CDR1 is MDHEN and CDR2 is SYDVKM. The CDR3 loop spans 14 amino acids. The CDR3 spells CASSARDRGREQYF. The CDR3 DNA reads as TGTGCCAGCTCAGCTCGGGACAGGGGTCGCGAGCAGTACTTC.

Remarks on this clone: The conserved final phenylalanine or tryptophan is absent from the CDR3, which likely points to a read error. It is unclear where the CDR3 begins or ends on the DNA, so no DNA is shown, and the CDR3 is as TCRdb lists it. The V gene is TRBV6-1, the J gene TRBJ1-2; the table's TRBD1 call for D was not verified on the DNA. The CDR3 is 11 amino acids in total, end residues counted. The V gene's germline CDR1 is MNHNS and CDR2 SASEGT. The CDR3 protein is CASSEIGLYRV.

This sequence joins TRBV13 and TRBJ1-1; no definite D call. Trimming pared 1 base from V and 7 bases from J, leaving 10 bases between. The V gene's germline CDR1 is PRHDT and CDR2 FYEKMQ (reference sequence). This CDR3 spans 13 amino acids. The CDR3 reads CASSLEFGLEAFF. The DNA of the CDR3 is TGTGCCAGCAGCTTAGAGTTTGGCCTTGAAGCTTTCTTT.

J is TRBJ1-2 and V is TRBV7-3, with D possibly matching TRBD1 (6 bases). There are 13 residues in the CDR3. V lost 4 bases and J 4 bases, leaving 10 bases between the germline ends. CDR1 is SGHTA and CDR2 is FQGTGA in the germline V gene. CDR3 sequence (DNA): TGTGCCAGCAGCTCAGGGGTGGCCTATGGCTACACCTTC. Translating it yields CASSSGVAYGYTF.

The chain joins TRBV7-9 to TRBJ2-5; maybe TRBD2 (6 bases). Germline V gene data show CDR1 as SEHNR and CDR2 as FQNEAQ (reference sequence). The CDR3 spans 14 residues. The ends were cut back, 3 bases at V and 0 bases at J, with 8 bases in the middle. This CDR3 is CASSLRGHQETQYF. Written as DNA, the CDR3 is TGTGCCAGCAGCTTGCGGGGACACCAAGAGACCCAGTACTTC.

In regard to this clone: Other DNA sequences in this specimen translate into the identical CDR3. The chain links TRBV7-9 to TRBJ2-5; TRBD1 matches 9 bases. CDR3 size: 14 residues. V lost 1 base to trimming and J lost 5 bases; unmatched junction nucleotides: 2. Per the germline V gene, CDR1 is SEHNR and CDR2 is FQNEAQ (reference sequence). In DNA, the CDR3 is TGTGCCAGCAGCTTAGGGACAGGGGTGGAGACCCAGTACTTC. Translating it yields CASSLGTGVETQYF.

This clone was recorded once. Germline is not matched at one junction end, which may reflect a read error. The CDR3 DNA is TGTGCTAGCAGCCCGGGACAGGGGAACACTGAAGCTTTCTTT. Translating it yields CASSPGQGNTEAFF. This chain connects TRBV7-7 to TRBJ1-1; 9 bases align to TRBD1. Germline V gene sequence: CDR1 SSHAT, CDR2 FNYEAQ (reference sequence). The CDR3 is 14 amino acids. Complete variable domain (other parts from reference TRBV7-7 and TRBJ1-1): GAGVSQSPRYKVTKRGQDVTLRCDPISSHATLYWYQQALGQGPEFLTYFNYEAQPDKSGLPSDRFSAERPEGSISTLTIQRTEQRDSAMYRCASSPGQGNTEAFFGQGTRLTVV.

V usage is TRBV24-1 and J usage is TRBJ2-1; 10 bases are shared with TRBD2. Losses at the gene ends were 4 bases for V and 5 bases for J; bases not matched to a gene: 10. Germline-derived CDR1 and CDR2 are KGHDR and SFDVKD. CDR3 size: 17 residues. The CDR3 DNA reads as TGTGCCACCAGTGACAAAGCACTAGCGGGGACGAACAATGAGCAGTTCTTC. It encodes CATSDKALAGTNNEQFF.

This clone was seen a handful of times. The chain uses TRBV5-8 and TRBJ1-5; 7 nucleotides agree with TRBD1. The trim removed 0 bases at V and 0 bases at J, leaving 6 bases unmatched. Germline V gives CDR1 SGHTS, CDR2 YDEGEE. CDR3 length equals 17 residues. CDR3 loop: CASSLVPGTDSNQPQHF. The CDR3 DNA reads TGTGCCAGCAGCTTGGTCCCCGGGACAGATAGCAATCAGCCCCAGCATTTT. Together with reference TRBV5-8 and TRBJ1-5, the CDR3 gives the full variable domain: EAGVTQSPTHLIKTRGQQATLRCSPISGHTSVYWYQQALGLGLQFLLWYDEGEERNRGNFPPRFSGRQFPNYSSELNVNALELEDSALYLCASSLVPGTDSNQPQHFGDGTRLSIL.

The chain is built from TRBV5-6 and TRBJ2-7; D may be TRBD2 (5 bases). The CDR3 runs to 16 residues. Germline assignment: CDR1 SGHDT and CDR2 YYEEEE. V was cut by 4 bases and J by 7 bases, with 24 bases left in between. The CDR3 bases are TGTGCCAGCAGCCAATTGGGGAGCGCCCTTTACGGGGAGCAGTACTTC. The encoded protein is CASSQLGSALYGEQYF.

The J gene is TRBJ1-5, the V gene TRBV28; D gene unclear. The CDR3 is made up of 14 amino acids. Germline V lookup: CDR1 MDHEN, CDR2 SYDVKM. Deletions cut 9 bases from V and 0 bases from J, with 12 bases between. Here the CDR3 reads CASHNSYSNQPQHF. Written as DNA, the CDR3 is TGTGCCAGTCATAACAGCTATAGCAATCAGCCCCAGCATTTT.

The V and J genes are TRBV7-3 and TRBJ1-2, with 8 bases fitting TRBD1. The germline V gene encodes CDR1 SGHTA and CDR2 FQGTGA. With V trimmed by 6 bases and J by 4 bases, 13 bases remained unmatched. The CDR3 length is 16 residues. The CDR3 protein is CASSSSPGGAGYGYTF. The CDR3 coding sequence is TGTGCCAGCAGTTCCTCCCCAGGGGGCGCGGGCTATGGCTACACCTTC.

The chain employs TRBV9 and TRBJ2-3; tentatively, D is TRBD2 (6 bases). The V end lost 0 bases, the J end lost 1 base, and 15 bases lay between the germline ends. CDR1 and CDR2 from the germline V gene are SGDLS and YYNGEE. CDR3 size: 17 residues. CDR3 coding DNA: TGTGCCAGCAGCGTAGCAGGCGGGGCTCCAGGCACAGATACGCAGTATTTT. This encodes CASSVAGGAPGTDTQYF.

This sequence joins TRBV3-1 (or the pseudogene TRBV3-2) and TRBJ1-2, with D unresolved. V was cut by 0 bases and J by 6 bases, with 14 bases left in between. This CDR3 has 15 amino acids. The germline V gene encodes CDR1 LGHDT and CDR2 YNNKEL (reference sequence). CDR3 nucleotides: TGTGCCAGCAGCCAAGATCCCCAGTATCTGGATGGCTACACCTTC. It specifies CASSQDPQYLDGYTF.